This TCR beta chain was captured in a study of CD8 T cells in cerebrospinal fluid in Alzheimer's disease (dated by TCRdb to about 2020). With respect to the entire study: The study used two single-cell methods, plate-based nested PCR sequencing and droplet-based sequencing, to evaluate clonal expansion of CSF T cells. The droplet-based CSF analysis comparing patients with controls included about 9 healthy controls (around 11,000 cells) and about 9 patients with MCI or Alzheimer's disease (about 10,000 cells). The study tested whether clonally expanded T cells were present in cerebrospinal fluid from healthy elderly individuals and from patients with neurodegenerative disease. A total of around 25 samples were covered by the CSF gene-expression analysis, which included Parkinson's disease patients.

Reading the germline V gene gives CDR1 MNHEY and CDR2 SVGAGI. The CDR3 measures 19 amino acids from cysteine to phenylalanine. DNA was not recorded. Preparation of the library involved 10x single-cell sequencing. Profiling of CSF cells was done with 10X Genomics single-cell V(D)J and 5' gene-expression libraries. CSF single-cell TCR libraries were sequenced on an Illumina NextSeq550. The source study handled its data this way. V(D)J reads were aligned to the vdj-GRCh38 alts ensemble 2.0.0 reference and were analysed with the Cell Ranger vdj pipeline. Clonotypes were defined as cell barcodes sharing the same set of productive CDR3 nucleotide sequences. To link clonality with transcriptional profiles, clonotype information was incorporated into Seurat v3.0 gene-expression metadata. Exclusion was applied to CSF cells with more than 1,800 genes, more than 7,500 UMIs or more than 10% mitochondrial reads. To identify TCRs with known antigen specificity, CDR3-beta sequences were compared against VDJdb. The network analysis of clone sharing was performed with the R package qgraph and was limited to TCRs that had complete alpha and beta chains. TCRdb reprocessed the reads into one record per CDR3 protein sequence, lacking DNA. The V and J calls come from TCRdb's annotation, not from the publication. This sample's table has entries for 1,500 to 2,000 distinct CDR3 sequences. The ten largest account for 9% to 12% of the sample.

The study at large found these results: The EBV-specific clones were neither the most highly expanded clones nor enriched among patients. Compared with controls, patients with MCI or Alzheimer's disease had a higher percentage of their CSF TCRs made up by the single largest clone. In pooled data, a highly expanded clone (at least 3% of TCRs) occurred in 1 of 10 healthy subjects versus 4 of 6 Alzheimer's patients. The authors warned that finding EBV-specific TCRs in CSF does not prove a causal connection between EBV and Alzheimer's disease. The overall clonality comparison included only samples with detectable clones (about 11 healthy, 5 MCI, 5 AD, 6 PD).

Frequency shows this clonotype is medium-sized (0.01 to 0.1%); no count was noted. Its antigen has not been determined. All participants were free of acute infectious disease and in good physical condition. For droplet-based sequencing, live CSF cells were sorted with a live/dead marker. To pellet immune cells, CSF obtained by lumbar puncture was centrifuged at 300g. CSF samples were checked for red blood cells, and any sample contaminated with blood was excluded. CSF cells were cryopreserved in freezing medium, frozen overnight at -80 °C, and then stored in liquid nitrogen. Before analysis, CSF samples were kept in storage for less than seven months.

This sequence uses TRBV6-5 and TRBJ1-4; TCRdb's D gene call, TRBD1, goes unchecked for lack of DNA. The TCR originated in a human donor in good health. The sequenced sample was cerebrospinal fluid. The CDR3: CASSYSHTSWTGRFEKLFF.